The 27 T cell receptor beta chains below were found in one sample sequenced in a study of blood T cells in healthy people across ages. Primed by a sample-barcoded 5' primer and a J-beta primer mix, a second PCR proceeded for roughly 7 to 12 cycles. TCRdb re-called the 5' RACE reads through MiXCR, storing one row per CDR3 protein. This sample has hundreds of thousands of distinct CDR3 sequences, with 27% found just once. The same specimen was also included in a second study, on T cells of mothers and their children.

Sample: blood. Receptors were obtained from a boy younger than 10 in good health.

This chain uses TRBV3-1 with TRBJ1-2; D is unresolved. Looked up from germline, CDR1 is LGHDT and CDR2 is YNNKEL (reference sequence). Trimming pared 0 bases from V and 8 bases from J, leaving 16 bases between. The length of the CDR3 is 15 residues. CDR3 amino acids: CASSQDYTASAGYTF. DNA for the CDR3: TGTGCCAGCAGCCAAGACTATACAGCATCCGCGGGCTACACCTTC.

The chain recombines TRBV7-2 with TRBJ2-5, with TRBD2 identical over 15 bases. The J call may be incorrect, as the DNA end agrees better with TRBJ2-7. There are 17 residues in the CDR3. The germline CDR1 and CDR2 sequences are SGHTA and FQGNSA. The CDR3 loop reads CASSRGLAGGPLGEQYF. The CDR3 nucleotides are TGTGCCAGCAGCAGGGGACTAGCGGGAGGCCCACTTGGCGAGCAGTACTTC.

The chain has TRBV19 and TRBJ2-1; the match to TRBD2 covers 13 bases. With V trimmed by 8 bases and J by 8 bases, 6 bases remained unmatched. CDR3 length: 14 residues. Germline CDR1 reads LNHDA; CDR2 reads SQIVND (reference sequence). The CDR3 nucleotides read TGTGCCAGTGCATCACTAGCGGGAGGGGATGAGCAGTTCTTC. Its protein is CASASLAGGDEQFF.

This clonotype was observed a handful of times. The chain uses TRBV5-1 and TRBJ2-2, with D possibly matching TRBD2 (7 bases). In germline, CDR1 is SGHRS, CDR2 YFSETQ. This CDR3 spans 16 amino acids. V gave up 4 bases and J gave up 2 bases, with 15 bases separating them. The DNA of the CDR3 is TGCGCCAGCAGCCCCGAGGGGGGGCCAAACACCGGGGAGCTGTTTTTT. This translates into CASSPEGGPNTGELFF.

Points on this clonotype: A read error may account for a junction end that differs from germline. CDR3 sequence: CACSEGSQETQYF. In DNA form, the CDR3 reads TGCGCCTGCAGTGAGGGATCTCAAGAGACCCAGTACTTC. The V and J genes are TRBV10-1 and TRBJ2-5; weak D call: TRBD2 (5 bases). From germline, CDR1 is WNHNN and CDR2 SYGVQD (reference sequence). This CDR3 is 13 amino acids long.

Comments on this clonotype: Since a much larger clone is just one base distant, this may be a read error. The V call is TRBV7-9, the J call TRBJ2-3; D is possibly TRBD1 or TRBD2 (5 bases each). V lost 11 bases to trimming and J lost 7 bases, with 22 bases between them. This CDR3 comprises 14 residues. Germline lookup yields CDR1 SEHNR and CDR2 FQNEAQ (reference sequence). CDR3 in DNA: TGTGCCGGAGTCCTGGGACCGGGAACAAATACGCAGTATTTT. Residues: CAGVLGPGTNTQYF.

V usage is TRBV6-1 and J usage is TRBJ2-3, with 11 bases lining up with TRBD2. Germline CDR1 and CDR2: MNHNS and SASEGT. The V gene end was trimmed by 5 bases and the J gene end by 4 bases; junction bases not matched to a gene: 5. This CDR3 spans 15 amino acids. The CDR3 nucleotides read TGTGCCAGCAGTCTGACTAGCGGGGCACCAGATACGCAGTATTTT. Its protein product is CASSLTSGAPDTQYF.

DNA of the CDR3: TGTGCCTGGATTCCGAGCGGGAGTGTCATTCAGTACTTC. The encoded protein is CAWIPSGSVIQYF. The V gene is TRBV30, the J gene TRBJ2-4; 8 nucleotides line up with TRBD2. Germline lookup yields CDR1 GTSNPN and CDR2 SVGIG (reference sequence). CDR3 length equals 13 residues. Trimming at V came to 4 bases and at J to 9 bases, leaving 8 bases not matched to a gene.

The J gene is TRBJ1-1, the V gene TRBV20-1; D perhaps matches TRBD1 (5 bases). Germline assignment: CDR1 DFQATT and CDR2 SNEGSKA (reference sequence). The CDR3 extends over 14 amino acids. Trimming removed 3 bases at V and 1 base at J, with 12 bases between. The CDR3 DNA reads as TGCAGTGCTAGCCCCATGGGACGGAACACTGAAGCTTTCTTT. This encodes CSASPMGRNTEAFF.

The chain combines TRBV30 with TRBJ1-2; 8 nucleotides line up with TRBD1. The CDR3 has 17 residues. The J segment lost 2 bases and the V segment lost 1 base, leaving 12 bases of the junction unmatched. Germline loops: CDR1 GTSNPN, CDR2 SVGIG (reference sequence). For the CDR3, the DNA is TGTGCCTGGAGTGCCCCGCCCGACAGGGGTATCAACTATGGCTACACCTTC. Translating gives CAWSAPPDRGINYGYTF. Full variable domain (outside the CDR3, taken from reference TRBV30 and TRBJ1-2): SQTIHQWPATLVQPVGSPLSLECTVEGTSNPNLYWYRQAAGRGLQLLFYSVGIGQISSEVPQNLSASRPQDRQFILSSKKLLLSDSGFYLCAWSAPPDRGINYGYTFGSGTRLTVV.

The J gene is TRBJ1-2, the V gene TRBV12-3 or TRBV12-4; possibly TRBD1 for D (5 bases). CDR3 length: 15 residues. V was pared by 6 bases and J by 0 bases, with 14 bases between. For the CDR3, the DNA is TGTGCCAGCAGCCTCATTCAGGGCACTAACTATGGCTACACCTTC. It is translated as CASSLIQGTNYGYTF.

The chain links TRBV30 to TRBJ2-3; D is undetermined. CDR3 length equals 16 residues. Germline V gives CDR1 GTSNPN, CDR2 SVGIG (reference sequence). V lost 0 bases to trimming and J lost 7 bases, with 20 bases between them. CDR3: CAWSVNFRLATNTQYF. CDR3 nucleotides: TGTGCCTGGAGTGTAAATTTCAGACTCGCCACTAATACGCAGTATTTT.

This chain links TRBV28 with TRBJ2-7; 9 bases are a match to TRBD2. CDR1 and CDR2 (germline): MDHEN, SYDVKM. V lost 5 bases to trimming and J lost 0 bases; unmatched junction nucleotides: 8. CDR3 length equals 16 residues. In DNA, the CDR3 is TGTGCCAGCAGTATCCTAGCGGGAATTAGCTCCTACGAGCAGTACTTC. Translated: CASSILAGISSYEQYF.

This clonotype was picked up a small number of times. The V gene is TRBV9, the J gene TRBJ2-7; D is unclear. CDR1 is SGDLS, CDR2 YYNGEE, per germline. Trimming removed 0 bases from V and 0 bases from J, with 7 bases in between. The CDR3 totals 14 residues. CDR3 DNA sequence: TGTGCCAGCAGCGTAGCCGCTAACTCCTACGAGCAGTACTTC. Protein product: CASSVAANSYEQYF.

This clonotype was picked up a small number of times. The chain couples TRBV20-1 to TRBJ2-7, with D perhaps matching TRBD1 (5 bases). Per germline, CDR1 DFQATT and CDR2 SNEGSKA (reference sequence). The CDR3 length is 14 residues. Trimming cost V 2 bases and J 0 bases, with 11 bases left between them. This CDR3 reads CSARTPDSSYEQYF. CDR3 nucleotides: TGCAGTGCTAGAACACCAGACAGCTCCTACGAGCAGTACTTC.

This clonotype has just a few counts. The chain links TRBV29-1 to TRBJ1-2, with 9 bases aligning to TRBD1. This CDR3 region has 16 residues. The ends lost 7 bases at V and 3 bases at J; junction bases unmatched: 15. Germline V gives CDR1 SQVTM, CDR2 ANQGSEA. CDR3 sequence reads: CSGTSGTGKMDYGYTF. CDR3 bases: TGCAGCGGAACTTCCGGGACAGGGAAAATGGACTATGGCTACACCTTC.

V and J are TRBV10-3 and TRBJ1-5, with a possible D match to TRBD1 (5 bases). CDR1 ENHRY and CDR2 SYGVKD come from the germline V gene. The CDR3 has 15 amino acids. Deletions cut 4 bases from V and 1 base from J, with 11 bases between. The CDR3 DNA is TGTGCCATCAGTGTGGGGGAGGGAAGCAATCAGCCCCAGCATTTT. The encoded protein is CAISVGEGSNQPQHF.

The V call is TRBV7-2, the J call TRBJ2-7; 8 nucleotides align to TRBD2. The trim removed 6 bases at V and 1 base at J, leaving 11 bases unmatched. Looked up from germline, CDR1 is SGHTA and CDR2 is FQGNSA. There are 16 residues in the CDR3. The CDR3 DNA follows: TGTGCCAGCAGTCCGCTACTAGCGGCACCTTCCTACGAGCAGTACTTC. Translating it yields CASSPLLAAPSYEQYF.

In this sample, this clonotype turned up a few times. The chain combines TRBV7-2 with TRBJ2-3; D is ambiguous. Trimming took 1 base from V and 5 from J, leaving 7 bases between them. The CDR3 is 13 amino acids. Germline loops: CDR1 SGHTA, CDR2 FQGNSA. CDR3 region: CASSLDPIDTQYF. The CDR3 DNA follows: TGTGCCAGCAGCTTAGACCCAATAGATACGCAGTATTTT.

This clonotype has just a few counts. This rearrangement joins TRBV20-1 to TRBJ2-3, with D tentatively TRBD2 (6 bases). V was pared by 7 bases and J by 0 bases, with 20 bases between. From germline, CDR1 is DFQATT and CDR2 SNEGSKA (reference sequence). CDR3 size: 16 residues. CDR3 region: CSVPWGGASSTDTQYF. In DNA form, the CDR3 reads TGCAGTGTCCCATGGGGAGGCGCTTCTAGCACAGATACGCAGTATTTT.

The V call is TRBV27, the J call TRBJ2-1; 15 bases map to TRBD2. The length of the CDR3 is 19 residues. In germline, CDR1 is MNHEY, CDR2 SMNVEV (reference sequence). V gave up 5 bases and J gave up 0 bases; unmatched junction bases: 8. CDR3 nucleotides: TGTGCCAGCAGTCCCGGACTAGCGGGAGGGTGGAGCTCCTACAATGAGCAGTTCTTC. Amino acid sequence: CASSPGLAGGWSSYNEQFF.

The chain recombines TRBV20-1 with TRBJ2-1; TRBD2 aligns across 13 bases. This CDR3 comprises 12 residues. Germline trimming cut 6 bases from V and 12 bases from J; bases unmatched to any gene: 5. Germline V gene sequence: CDR1 DFQATT, CDR2 SNEGSKA (reference sequence). This CDR3 reads CSAARTSGGQFF. The CDR3 DNA follows: TGCAGTGCCGCCCGGACTAGCGGGGGGCAGTTCTTC.

This chain connects TRBV7-6 to TRBJ1-1, with unresolved D. The V gene lost 1 base and the J gene lost 1 base, with 10 bases spanning the gap. The CDR3 spans 15 residues. CDR1 is SGHVS, CDR2 FNYEAQ, per germline. CDR3: CASSLGDGPNTEAFF. CDR3 bases: TGTGCCAGCAGCTTAGGAGACGGTCCGAACACTGAAGCTTTCTTT.

The chain couples TRBV28 to TRBJ2-5; the match to TRBD2 covers 10 bases. The DNA end is more similar to TRBJ2-7, so the J call may be wrong. Looked up from germline, CDR1 is MDHEN and CDR2 is SYDVKM. This CDR3 region has 14 residues. The CDR3 is CASSSSGGIDEQYF. DNA of the CDR3: TGTGCCAGCAGTTCTAGCGGGGGAATCGACGAGCAGTACTTC.

There are a few counts of this clonotype. J is TRBJ2-5 and V is TRBV12-3 or TRBV12-4; TRBD2 might be the D (6 bases). This CDR3 contains 15 residues. Trimming removed 3 bases from V and 5 bases from J, with 16 bases in between. CDR3 nucleotides: TGTGCCAGCAGTTTGCGGGACCGAGGGTGGGAGACCCAGTACTTC. This sequence encodes CASSLRDRGWETQYF.

This clonotype has just a few counts. As DNA, the CDR3 is TGTGCCAGCCTCTTTGGGGCGAACACTGAAGCTTTCTTT. Its translation is CASLFGANTEAFF. The genes are TRBV2 and TRBJ1-1, with D perhaps TRBD1 (5 bases). Germline V lookup: CDR1 SNHLY, CDR2 FYNNEI. V was trimmed by 8 bases and J by 1 base, leaving 11 bases between them. The CDR3 extends over 13 amino acids.

The chain links TRBV27 to TRBJ2-2, with D possibly TRBD1 on 6 matching bases. The V end lost 4 bases, the J end lost 3 bases, and 18 bases lay between the germline ends. The CDR3 runs to 17 residues. The V gene's germline CDR1 is MNHEY and CDR2 SMNVEV (reference sequence). The DNA for the CDR3 is TGTGCCAGCAGTTACGGACAGCCAACCGCGGACACCGGGGAGCTGTTTTTT. Protein product: CASSYGQPTADTGELFF.